This entry concerns a single T cell receptor beta chain. The record originates from a study of shared clonotypes between healthy human individuals. Sequencing was performed with immunoSEQ multiplex PCR; in TCRdb, only in-frame clones are kept and a portion is missing. This table holds more than 2 million clones, just over 90% found once. Terminally differentiated effector memory CD45RA+ cells were left out of the naive CD8 fraction, which was CD45RO-negative and positively selected for CCR7. The CDR3 extends over 15 amino acids. Germline V gene sequence: CDR1 SGHRS, CDR2 YFSETQ. V lost 0 bases and J lost 4, with 11 bases in between.

The sequence was obtained from a man between 18 and 35 years old in good health. Some clones in this sample may be carry-over from other donors' samples. The chain combines TRBV5-1 with TRBJ1-3; D remains unclear. The sequenced sample was naive CD8+ T cells from PBMCs. In DNA form, the CDR3 reads TGCGCCAGCAGCTTGGTCCTGGGCGGCGGAAACACCATATATTTT. Amino acid sequence: CASSLVLGGGNTIYF.